This section outlines one T cell receptor (beta chain) sequence together with its context. Its antigen is not known. Each individual donor underwent a draw of approximately 10 milliliters of peripheral blood. Per-sample PBMC isolation yielded at least 6.5 million cells. These data are taken from a study of blood T cells in healthy people across ages. Study results and caveats: Per million T cells, TCR beta diversity dropped about linearly as age rose.

A J-beta primer mix and a sample-barcoded 5' primer were used in a second PCR of roughly 7 to 12 cycles. TCRdb processed the 5' RACE reads anew with MiXCR; each CDR3 protein has one entry. The table includes about 1.4 million distinct CDR3 sequences, around 59% detected once. The CDR3 extends over 15 amino acids. Germline CDR1 is SEHNR and CDR2 is FQNEAQ (reference sequence). V was pared by 1 base and J by 5 bases, with 15 bases between. The gene calls are TRBV7-9 and TRBJ2-7; no firm D call. This clonotype was obtained from a man younger than 35 in good health. The sample was blood. The CDR3 loop reads CASSLGVGSVDEQYF. The CDR3 DNA reads TGTGCCAGCAGCTTAGGTGTGGGTTCAGTCGACGAGCAGTACTTC.